This T cell receptor beta chain was recorded in a study of T cells in Graves' hyperthyroidism and ophthalmopathy. For the study at large: Peripheral blood was obtained at initial diagnosis, preceding any treatment.

TCR beta CDR3 region amplification was performed from RNA transcripts. HTBI primers were employed in a first-round RT-PCR of the TCR CDR3. One entry per CDR3 protein results from TCRdb running MiXCR on the multiplex PCR reads. The sample lists about 640,000 distinct CDR3 sequences; less than 25% were seen once. Ophthalmopathy in the patients scored at least 3 on Clinical Activity Score and at least 4 on NOSPECS grade, lasting under 3 months. PBMCs were derived from roughly 9.6 ml fresh peripheral blood. After removal of 10 bases from V and 6 bases from J, the junction contained 4 bases not matched to a gene. This CDR3 is 11 amino acids long. The germline V gene encodes CDR1 SNHLY and CDR2 FYNNEI.

The clonotype comes from a man between 25 and 39 years old with Graves' ophthalmopathy. The specimen was blood. This rearrangement joins TRBV2 to TRBJ1-2; 8 positions match TRBD1. The CDR3 DNA is TGTGCCACTTTGGACAGGGATGGCTACACCTTC. It encodes CATLDRDGYTF.